This T cell receptor beta chain was sequenced during a study of beta chain features in type 1 diabetes (dated 2018 in TCRdb). Looking at the study overall: Mean age, gender distribution, total cell number and subset yield were not different between patients and healthy donors. Across all samples, approximately 98,000,000 sorted cells were examined, and cell number per subset correlated strongly with RNA yield. The study compared the TCRB repertoires of sorted circulating CD4+ T cell subsets in recently diagnosed type 1 diabetes patients with those in matched healthy donors. Whereas all 30 or so donors provided naive and central memory subsets, regulatory and stem cell-like memory subsets were isolated from just 8 patients and roughly eight healthy donors.

Broader findings and caveats from the paper: Only small numbers of individuals were included in the HLA sub-analyses, which left unresolved whether HLA type had any influence on TCRB rearrangement. Naive, central memory and regulatory TCRB repertoires appeared more similar among patients than among healthy donors. In all four CD4+ subsets, TCRB CDR3 length was moderately but significantly shorter in type 1 diabetes patients. At VDJ recombination sites, type 1 diabetes patients had fewer insertions and more deleted nucleotides, which implies abnormalities in thymic rearrangement. Shorter templates might be favored by PCR, yet because patient and control samples were amplified and corrected together, any such skew would affect both groups equally. Because cDNA was sequenced instead of genomic DNA, highly expressing activated cells could be over-represented, though the groups showed no difference in activation or CD3 levels.

The High Capacity cDNA Reverse Transcription Kit was used to reverse transcribe all of the isolated RNA, meaning that expressed TCRB transcripts were what got sequenced. Deep immunoSEQ sequencing was applied to naive, central memory and regulatory T cell samples, giving an average of about 3.4 million total reads per sample. After sorted cells were lysed in RLT buffer, RNA was extracted with DNase-treated RNeasy Micro or Mini kits, with the choice depending on cell number. Each cell subset was processed on its own to prevent cross-contamination, while patient and healthy donor samples were processed together. The immunoSEQ multiplex PCR was used to amplify TCRB sequences from cDNA, generating 87-bp fragments that spanned the CDR3 region. The amplicons were sequenced using the Illumina HiSeq platform. The original methods were these. PCR bias was corrected computationally using synthetic template baselines, and reads within Hamming distance 2 were collapsed, with unmergeable singletons discarded. Reads were aligned against IMGT to assign V, D and J genes, CDR3 length and insertions or deletions at six rearrangement sites. Within each subset, clonotype counts were normalized to sorted cell number, and only after that were true diversity and Gini coefficients computed with the tcR R package. The overlap coefficient, calculated on TCRB nucleotide sequences, was used to measure repertoire sharing. Out-of-frame TCRB sequences from naive cells were analyzed to stand in for the pre-selection repertoire. TCRdb limited this immuneACCESS table to in-frame rearrangements with V and J called. A share of clones is missing; checked studies link under half to unresolved V genes, and the rest is unexplained. Clonal size and the V and J genes are those of that table, whereas D and trimming came from the DNA. For this sample the table gives a few hundred thousand clones, of which around 13% were detected only once. The ten biggest clones cover about 0.01% of the sample.

Concerning this clone itself: There is no known antigen for this receptor. Qualities for individual bases were not recorded, and no much larger clone is one base off.

Each donor gave one peripheral blood draw, averaging roughly 100 mL, which was collected into heparinised tubes. Using a panel that included CD45RO, CCR7, CD25, CD127, CD95 and CD27, naive, central memory, regulatory and stem cell-like memory CD4+ T cells were sorted on a BD FACSAria II. All sorted populations exceeded 95% purity. Right away, PBMCs were isolated by Lymphoprep density gradient centrifugation and were stained directly, with no culture step. So that batch effects would be minimized, each experiment stained and sorted samples in pairs, pairing one healthy donor with one patient. The sequence was collected from a woman aged 18-29 years with type 1 diabetes. The specimen sequenced was naive CD4+ T cells from blood. The cell subset or site label of this sample denotes: true naive CD4+ T cells.

The CDR3 loop reads CASGDSPNTGELFF. The DNA sequence reads TGTGCCAGCGGGGACAGCCCTAACACCGGGGAGCTGTTTTTT. The sequence joins TRBV13 to TRBJ2-2; 7 bases in between match TRBD1. Spanning cysteine to phenylalanine, the CDR3 consists of 14 amino acids. Kept here is only the CDR3 DNA, which spans 42 bases and is read in frame from base 1. The germline V gene (reference sequence) gives CDR1 as PRHDT and CDR2 as FYEKMQ. Trimming removed 8 bases from V and 2 bases from J; the gene matches leave 5 bases unexplained.